Listed below are T cell receptor beta chains from one sample, sequenced in a study of naive and memory T cell subsets. TCRdb used MiXCR to reprocess the UMI-ligation and nested PCR reads, holding one entry per CDR3 protein. In the table there are fewer than 20,000 distinct CDR3 sequences, 9.5% of which are singletons. The sequencing used skin, collected from a tuberculin skin test site. The source of these receptors is an adult in good health. CDR3s include the opening cysteine and the closing phenylalanine or tryptophan. The D gene is left open where the match is weak. Clone size is shown for a subset of rows, as once, few, many or a class of expanded clone.

j_gene: TRBJ2-7; d_gene: NA; abundance: few; v_gene: TRBV25-1; CDR3aa: CASSGSHSYEQYF; CDR3nt: TGTGCCAGCAGTGGTTCCCACTCCTACGAGCAGTACTTC
j_gene: TRBJ2-4; d_gene: NA; abundance: many; v_gene: TRBV3-1; CDR3aa: CASSQRGPKNIQYF; CDR3nt: TGTGCCAGCAGCCAACGGGGCCCCAAAAACATTCAGTACTTC
j_gene: TRBJ2-2; d_gene: NA; abundance: NA; v_gene: TRBV9; CDR3aa: CASTRGGLNTGELFF; CDR3nt: TGTGCCAGCACACGTGGGGGGCTTAACACCGGGGAGCTGTTTTTT
j_gene: TRBJ2-4; d_gene: NA; abundance: once; v_gene: TRBV24-1; CDR3aa: CATSDDTTQGPIQYF; CDR3nt: TGTGCCACCAGTGATGACACTACCCAGGGCCCCATTCAGTACTTC
j_gene: TRBJ1-1; d_gene: NA; abundance: NA; v_gene: TRBV7-9; CDR3aa: CASSLVYPDGTEAFF; CDR3nt: TGTGCCAGCAGCTTAGTGTATCCTGATGGGACTGAAGCTTTCTTT
j_gene: TRBJ1-6; d_gene: NA; abundance: few; v_gene: TRBV19; CDR3aa: CASSIDDDKIDSPLHF; CDR3nt: TGTGCCAGTAGTATAGACGACGACAAGATCGATTCACCCCTCCACTTT
j_gene: TRBJ2-1; d_gene: NA; abundance: medium-sized; v_gene: TRBV7-3; CDR3aa: CATSGASYNEQFF; CDR3nt: TGTGCCACCTCAGGGGCCTCCTACAATGAGCAGTTCTTC
j_gene: TRBJ2-3; d_gene: NA; abundance: few; v_gene: TRBV11-2; CDR3aa: CASSLEDFITSTDTQYF; CDR3nt: TGTGCCAGCAGCTTGGAGGACTTCATTACTAGCACAGATACGCAGTATTTT
j_gene: TRBJ2-7; d_gene: NA; abundance: few; v_gene: TRBV19; CDR3aa: CASSIAGGPSYEQYF; CDR3nt: TGTGCCAGTAGTATTGCCGGGGGGCCCTCCTACGAGCAGTACTTC
j_gene: TRBJ2-3; d_gene: TRBD1; abundance: many; v_gene: TRBV4-1; CDR3aa: CASSQDSQGAGTQYF; CDR3nt: TGCGCCAGCAGCCAAGATTCCCAGGGGGCGGGTACGCAGTATTTT
j_gene: TRBJ1-5; d_gene: NA; abundance: medium-sized; v_gene: TRBV7-9; CDR3aa: CATGNGGRGQPQHF; CDR3nt: TGTGCCACCGGTAATGGGGGGCGGGGTCAGCCCCAGCATTTT
j_gene: TRBJ1-2; d_gene: NA; abundance: NA; v_gene: TRBV20-1; CDR3aa: CRFERMGGYTF; CDR3nt: TGCCGCTTCGAAAGGATGGGGGGCTACACCTTC
j_gene: TRBJ1-1; d_gene: NA; abundance: NA; v_gene: TRBV7-3; CDR3aa: CASKGQGINTEAFF; CDR3nt: TGTGCCAGCAAAGGGCAGGGAATTAACACTGAAGCTTTCTTT
j_gene: TRBJ2-2; d_gene: NA; abundance: few; v_gene: TRBV27; CDR3aa: CASSHPSINTGELFF; CDR3nt: TGTGCCAGCAGCCACCCCTCAATAAACACCGGGGAGCTGTTTTTT
j_gene: TRBJ1-2; d_gene: NA; abundance: NA; v_gene: TRBV3-1; CDR3aa: CASSHLEGRNRVDGDTF; CDR3nt: TGTGCCAGCAGCCATCTTGAGGGGCGAAACAGGGTGGATGGCGACACCTTC
j_gene: TRBJ2-5; d_gene: TRBD1; abundance: few; v_gene: TRBV20-1; CDR3aa: CSARGSGGSIKTQYF; CDR3nt: TGCAGTGCTAGAGGATCAGGGGGATCGATTAAGACCCAGTACTTC
j_gene: TRBJ2-1; d_gene: NA; abundance: many; v_gene: TRBV20-1; CDR3aa: CSARAADSSSYNEQFF; CDR3nt: TGCAGTGCTAGAGCTGCGGACTCGAGCTCCTACAATGAGCAGTTCTTC
j_gene: TRBJ2-3; d_gene: TRBD2; abundance: many; v_gene: TRBV4-3; CDR3aa: CASSQGGLAGRYTDTQYF; CDR3nt: TGCGCCAGCAGCCAAGGAGGACTAGCGGGGAGATACACAGATACGCAGTATTTT
j_gene: TRBJ2-1; d_gene: TRBD2; abundance: many; v_gene: TRBV12-3/TRBV12-4; CDR3aa: CASSLIVLAVFF; CDR3nt: TGTGCCAGCAGTTTAATCGTCCTAGCGGTGTTCTTC
j_gene: TRBJ2-7; d_gene: NA; abundance: medium-sized; v_gene: TRBV28; CDR3aa: CASSFGQGTYEQYF; CDR3nt: TGTGCCAGCAGTTTCGGGCAGGGCACCTACGAGCAGTACTTC
j_gene: TRBJ2-3; d_gene: NA; abundance: medium-sized; v_gene: TRBV12-3/TRBV12-4; CDR3aa: CASSFLPQGLGTDTQYF; CDR3nt: TGTGCCAGCAGTTTCCTTCCGCAAGGGCTGGGCACAGATACGCAGTATTTT
j_gene: TRBJ2-3; d_gene: TRBD2; abundance: many; v_gene: TRBV29-1; CDR3aa: CSVSGRGVDTQYF; CDR3nt: TGCAGCGTTAGCGGGAGGGGGGTTGATACGCAGTATTTT
j_gene: TRBJ2-3; d_gene: NA; abundance: many; v_gene: TRBV27; CDR3aa: CASSFPGTSDTQYF; CDR3nt: TGTGCCAGCAGTTTCCCGGGGACTTCAGATACGCAGTATTTT
j_gene: TRBJ2-7; d_gene: NA; abundance: many; v_gene: TRBV7-2; CDR3aa: CASSPGFYEQYF; CDR3nt: TGTGCCAGCAGCCCAGGGTTTTACGAGCAGTACTTC
j_gene: TRBJ2-7; d_gene: TRBD1; abundance: many; v_gene: TRBV7-8; CDR3aa: CASGDRLYEQYF; CDR3nt: TGTGCCAGCGGGGACAGACTTTACGAGCAGTACTTC
j_gene: TRBJ2-3; d_gene: TRBD2; abundance: NA; v_gene: TRBV12-3/TRBV12-4; CDR3aa: CASSLGTTTDTQYF; CDR3nt: TGTGCCAGCAGTTTGGGGACTACCACAGATACGCAGTATTTT
j_gene: TRBJ2-4; d_gene: NA; abundance: many; v_gene: TRBV7-9; CDR3aa: CASSSSGWLAKNIQYF; CDR3nt: TGTGCCAGCAGCTCAAGTGGGTGGCTAGCCAAAAACATTCAGTACTTC
j_gene: TRBJ2-1; d_gene: TRBD2; abundance: few; v_gene: TRBV15; CDR3aa: CATGGLARNEQFF; CDR3nt: TGTGCCACCGGAGGACTAGCGCGCAATGAGCAGTTCTTC
j_gene: TRBJ1-3; d_gene: NA; abundance: NA; v_gene: TRBV15; CDR3aa: CATSRDVVGSGNTIYF; CDR3nt: TGTGCCACCAGCAGAGATGTAGTAGGCTCTGGAAACACCATATATTTT
j_gene: TRBJ2-6; d_gene: NA; abundance: many; v_gene: TRBV30; CDR3aa: CAWSLGVSGANVLTF; CDR3nt: TGTGCCTGGAGCCTGGGGGTCTCTGGGGCCAACGTCCTGACTTTC
j_gene: TRBJ1-2; d_gene: TRBD1; abundance: NA; v_gene: TRBV20-1; CDR3aa: CSAHPPGQGGYGYTF; CDR3nt: TGCAGTGCTCACCCTCCGGGACAGGGTGGCTATGGCTACACCTTC
j_gene: TRBJ2-1; d_gene: TRBD2; abundance: NA; v_gene: TRBV9; CDR3aa: CASSRRSGGTYNEQFF; CDR3nt: TGTGCCAGCAGCCGTAGGTCGGGGGGGACGTACAATGAGCAGTTCTTC
j_gene: TRBJ2-5; d_gene: TRBD1; abundance: many; v_gene: TRBV7-6; CDR3aa: CASSSIFRGQETQYF; CDR3nt: TGTGCCAGCAGCTCTATTTTCAGGGGGCAAGAGACCCAGTACTTC
j_gene: TRBJ2-1; d_gene: NA; abundance: many; v_gene: TRBV7-8; CDR3aa: CASSLGGIAGTYNEQFF; CDR3nt: TGTGCCAGCAGCCTAGGGGGCATTGCGGGGACCTACAATGAGCAGTTCTTC
j_gene: TRBJ1-2; d_gene: TRBD1; abundance: few; v_gene: TRBV5-1; CDR3aa: CASSRSGGHGMYYGYTF; CDR3nt: TGCGCCAGCAGCCGATCAGGGGGCCACGGAATGTACTATGGCTACACCTTC